This T cell receptor beta chain was captured by sequencing in a study of spatial heterogeneity in lung cancer. Background on the study: Raw-read counts averaged over ten per unique TCR and UMI combination.

TCRdb itself ran the 5' RACE reads through MiXCR, one entry per CDR3 protein. The sample has tens of thousands of distinct CDR3 sequences; approximately 12% are singletons. The time point is: sample taken at primary tumor resection. Whole RNA came from tumor, nontumor lung or frozen PBMC and was sequenced without being sorted. The sequencing here drew on PBMCs, taken at surgery. The sequence came from a male donor with early-stage non-small cell lung cancer.

The CDR3 region has the DNA TGTGCCAGCAGCCGGACTAGCGGGAGGGCCAACTCCTACAATGAGCAGTTCTTC. Residues: CASSRTSGRANSYNEQFF. This chain connects TRBV7-9 to TRBJ2-1; the match to TRBD2 covers 15 bases. This CDR3 contains 18 residues. Germline trimming cut 5 bases from V and 0 bases from J; bases unmatched to any gene: 5. CDR1 and CDR2 from the germline V gene are SEHNR and FQNEAQ (reference sequence).